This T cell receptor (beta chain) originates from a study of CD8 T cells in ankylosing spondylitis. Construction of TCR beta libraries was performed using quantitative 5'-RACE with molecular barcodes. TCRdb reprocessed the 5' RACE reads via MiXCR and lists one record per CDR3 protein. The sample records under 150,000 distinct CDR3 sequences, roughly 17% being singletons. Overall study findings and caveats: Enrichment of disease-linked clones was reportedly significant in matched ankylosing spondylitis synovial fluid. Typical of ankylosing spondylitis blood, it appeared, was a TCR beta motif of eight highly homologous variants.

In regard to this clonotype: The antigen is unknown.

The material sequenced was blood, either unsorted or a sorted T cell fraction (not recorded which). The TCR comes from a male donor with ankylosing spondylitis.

The CDR3 region has the DNA TGTGCCAGCAGCTTAATCGGCCAGGATAATGAAAAACTGTTTTTT. Translating it yields CASSLIGQDNEKLFF. This sequence joins TRBV7-9 and TRBJ1-4; no clear D gene. With 2 bases removed from V and 4 bases from J, the gap between germline ends came to 11 bases. Germline CDR1 is SEHNR and CDR2 is FQNEAQ (reference sequence). This CDR3 is 15 amino acids long.